This TCR beta chain was sequenced for a study of blood T cell repertoires in COVID-19. Study overall: The origin of the acute and convalescent COVID-19 samples was the United States, Italy and Spain. Nucleic acid was either cDNA or gDNA, and it came from T cells, B-cell-depleted T cells, or PBMCs.

Method: immunoSEQ multiplex PCR; TCRdb's copy keeps in-frame clones and lacks some. The sample holds around 310,000 clones; roughly 89% are singletons and the top ten take more than 0.85%. The Seattle site enrolled patients during active infection and followed them longitudinally. Source material: peripheral blood. This clonotype was obtained from a woman aged 35 to 49 with COVID-19, enrolled during active disease.

The CDR3: CASSYSVRLTGELFF. CDR3 DNA sequence: TGTGCCAGCAGTTACTCGGTCAGACTGACCGGGGAGCTGTTTTTT. The rearrangement uses TRBV6-2 or TRBV6-3 and TRBJ2-2; D not resolved. Germline V lookup: CDR1 MNHEY, CDR2 SVGEGT. The CDR3 loop spans 15 amino acids. V was clipped by 0 bases and J by 5 bases, with 10 bases between them.